The present T cell receptor beta chain was sequenced within a study of early T cells in non-severe SARS-CoV-2 infection. MiXCR, applied by TCRdb to the 5' RACE reads, yields one record per CDR3 protein. The profile shows approximately 76,000 distinct CDR3 sequences, about 12% of them singletons. This CDR3 is 15 amino acids long. V lost 1 base, J lost 0 bases, and 10 bases lay in between. Per germline, CDR1 SEHNR and CDR2 FQNEAQ (reference sequence). The rearrangement uses TRBV7-9 and TRBJ2-7, with D perhaps matching TRBD1 (5 bases). The TCR was taken from an adult who was a healthcare worker with PCR-confirmed SARS-CoV-2 infection or an uninfected control (not recorded which). Sequencing was performed on whole blood. The CDR3 nucleotides are TGTGCCAGCAGCTTAGTGCCAGGGTACTCCTACGAGCAGTACTTC. Translation: CASSLVPGYSYEQYF.